The clone carrying this T cell receptor beta chain was recorded only once. This CDR3 region has 15 residues. Germline assignment: CDR1 LGHDT and CDR2 YNNKEL (reference sequence). V was cut by 7 bases and J by 1 base, with 16 bases left in between. TCRdb's copy holds only in-frame clones and misses some; the assay was immunoSEQ multiplex PCR. This sample has under 250,000 clones, with under 90% found just once. The data were taken from a study of blood T cell repertoires in COVID-19. Study-level information: COVID-19 samples, acute and convalescent, were from the United States, Italy and Spain.

This sequence joins TRBV3-1 (or the pseudogene TRBV3-2) and TRBJ1-2, with D possibly TRBD1 on 6 matching bases. The sample comprised peripheral blood. This receptor was taken from a man aged 55 to 70 who had recovered from COVID-19. The CDR3 here is CASTLGGAHNYGYTF. CDR3 in DNA: TGTGCCAGCACCCTAGGGGGGGCGCATAACTATGGCTACACCTTC.